The clone carrying this T cell receptor (beta chain) showed up many times. As yet, its antigen is unknown. The data were obtained in a study of blood T cells in healthy people across ages. Study outcomes and limitations: When set beside aged donors, long-lived donors presented more naive CD4+ cells and higher diversity.

Total RNA was extracted at no less than 5.5 micrograms per sample. A second PCR of 7 to 11 cycles used a sample-barcoded 5' primer and a J-beta primer mix. TCRdb fed the 5' RACE reads into MiXCR, producing one record per CDR3 protein. The sample contains 700,000 to 900,000 distinct CDR3 sequences, roughly 25% of which appear only once. These data are also associated with another study on T cells of mothers and their children. That work contributes: Sequencing got over 9 million TCR beta CDR3 reads from each mother and around 3 million from each child.

Sequencing used blood. The TCR comes from a boy aged 5-17 years in good health.

In DNA, the CDR3 is TGTGCCAGCAGCTTGGCTAGCGGGTCCTACAATGAGCAGTTCTTC. It is translated as CASSLASGSYNEQFF. The rearrangement uses TRBV5-5 and TRBJ2-1, with 8 bases that match TRBD2. This CDR3 contains 15 residues. Trimming at V came to 0 bases and at J to 1 base, leaving 0 bases not matched to a gene. The germline V gene has CDR1 SGHKS and CDR2 YYEKEE (reference sequence).